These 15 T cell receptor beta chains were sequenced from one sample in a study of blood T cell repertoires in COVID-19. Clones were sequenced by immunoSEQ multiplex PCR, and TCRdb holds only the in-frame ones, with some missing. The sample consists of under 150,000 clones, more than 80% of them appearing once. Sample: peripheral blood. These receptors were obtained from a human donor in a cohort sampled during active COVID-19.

The DNA for the CDR3 is TGTGCCAGCAGCGCCACAGGACAGGGATGGTCCACTGAAGCTTTCTTT. Translated: CASSATGQGWSTEAFF. The chain has TRBV9 and TRBJ1-1, with 8 bases identical to TRBD1. The CDR3 spans 16 residues. V was pared by 3 bases and J by 4 bases, with 11 bases of the junction left unmatched. Looked up from germline, CDR1 is SGDLS and CDR2 is YYNGEE.

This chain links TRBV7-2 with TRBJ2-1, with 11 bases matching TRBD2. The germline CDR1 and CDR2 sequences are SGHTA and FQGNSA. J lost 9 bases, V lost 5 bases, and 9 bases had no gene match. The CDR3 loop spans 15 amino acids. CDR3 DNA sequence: TGTGCCAGCAGCCCCCTAGCGGGAGGAAGTGGTGAGCAGTTCTTC. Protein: CASSPLAGGSGEQFF.

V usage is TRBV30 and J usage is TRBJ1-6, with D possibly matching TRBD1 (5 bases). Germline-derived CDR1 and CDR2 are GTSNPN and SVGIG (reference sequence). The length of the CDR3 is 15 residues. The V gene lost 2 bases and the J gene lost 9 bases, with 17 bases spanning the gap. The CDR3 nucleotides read TGTGCCTGGAGTATCAGCAGGGCGAACGGTTCACCCCTCCACTTT. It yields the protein CAWSISRANGSPLHF.

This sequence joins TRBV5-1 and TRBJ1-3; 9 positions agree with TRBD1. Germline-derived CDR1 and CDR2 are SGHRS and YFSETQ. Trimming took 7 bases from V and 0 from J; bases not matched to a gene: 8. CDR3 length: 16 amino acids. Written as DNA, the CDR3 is TGCGCCAGCGGTTTAACAGGGGGCGCCTCTGGAAACACCATATATTTT. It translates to CASGLTGGASGNTIYF.

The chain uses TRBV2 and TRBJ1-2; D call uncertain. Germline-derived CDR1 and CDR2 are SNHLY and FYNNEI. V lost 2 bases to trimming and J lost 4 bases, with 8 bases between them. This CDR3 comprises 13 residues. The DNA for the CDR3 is TGTGCCAGCAGTGAATCGGGGAGCTATGGCTACACCTTC. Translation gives CASSESGSYGYTF.

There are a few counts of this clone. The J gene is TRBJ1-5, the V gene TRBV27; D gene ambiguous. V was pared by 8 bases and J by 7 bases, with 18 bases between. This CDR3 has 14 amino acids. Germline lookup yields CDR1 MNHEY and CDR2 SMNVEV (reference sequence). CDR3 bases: TGTGCCAGCCGCGGACCGAGGGAGGAGCAGCCCCAGCATTTT. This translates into CASRGPREEQPQHF.

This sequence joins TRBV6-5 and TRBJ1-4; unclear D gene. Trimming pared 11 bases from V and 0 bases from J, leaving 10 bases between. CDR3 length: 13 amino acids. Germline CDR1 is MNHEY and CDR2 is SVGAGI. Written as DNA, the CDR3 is TGTGCCGGCCGACGGGCAACTAATGAAAAACTGTTTTTT. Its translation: CAGRRATNEKLFF.

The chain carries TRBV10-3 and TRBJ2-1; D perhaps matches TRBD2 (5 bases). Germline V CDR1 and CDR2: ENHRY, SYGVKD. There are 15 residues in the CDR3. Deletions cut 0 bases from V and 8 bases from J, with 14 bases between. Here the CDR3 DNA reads TGTGCCATCAGTGAGTCGACGAGGGAGACGGATGAGCAGTTCTTC. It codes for CAISESTRETDEQFF.

The DNA for the CDR3 is TGTGCCAGCAGCTCGGGACAGGGCGGGGTGGCCCAGCATTTT. Translation gives CASSSGQGGVAQHF. The chain joins TRBV11-2 to TRBJ1-5; the match to TRBD1 covers 9 bases. Germline lookup yields CDR1 SGHAT and CDR2 FQNNGV. With 4 bases clipped from V and 11 bases from J, the junction kept 9 bases outside the gene matches. The CDR3 sequence is 14 residues long.

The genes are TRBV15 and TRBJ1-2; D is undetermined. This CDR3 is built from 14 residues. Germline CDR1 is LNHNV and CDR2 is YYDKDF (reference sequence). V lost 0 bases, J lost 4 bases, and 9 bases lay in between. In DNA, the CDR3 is TGTGCCACCAGCAGAGAGGCGGGCCTCTATGGCTACACCTTC. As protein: CATSREAGLYGYTF.

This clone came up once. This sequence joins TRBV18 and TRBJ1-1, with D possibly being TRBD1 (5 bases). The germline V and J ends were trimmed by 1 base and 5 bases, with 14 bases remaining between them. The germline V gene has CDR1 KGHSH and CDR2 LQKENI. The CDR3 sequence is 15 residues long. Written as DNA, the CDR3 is TGTGCCAGCTCACCACTTAGGGGTTTTGAGACTGAAGCTTTCTTT. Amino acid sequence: CASSPLRGFETEAFF.

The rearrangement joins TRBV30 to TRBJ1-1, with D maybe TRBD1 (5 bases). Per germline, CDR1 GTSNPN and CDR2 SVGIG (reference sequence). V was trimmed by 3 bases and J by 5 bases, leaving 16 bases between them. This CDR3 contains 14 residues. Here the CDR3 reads CAWSPRTRGTEAFF. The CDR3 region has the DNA TGTGCCTGGAGCCCCCGGACACGCGGAACTGAAGCTTTCTTT.

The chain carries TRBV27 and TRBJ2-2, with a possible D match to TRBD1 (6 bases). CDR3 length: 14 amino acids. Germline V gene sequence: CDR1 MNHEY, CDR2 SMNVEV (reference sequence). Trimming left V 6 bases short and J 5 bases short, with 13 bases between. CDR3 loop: CASRWGTRTGELFF. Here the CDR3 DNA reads TGTGCCAGCAGGTGGGGGACACGAACCGGGGAGCTGTTTTTT.

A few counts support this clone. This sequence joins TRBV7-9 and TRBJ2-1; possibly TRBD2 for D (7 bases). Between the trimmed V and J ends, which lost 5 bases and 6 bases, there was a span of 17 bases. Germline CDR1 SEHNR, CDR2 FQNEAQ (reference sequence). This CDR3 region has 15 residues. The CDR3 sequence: CASSERGGTLNEQFF. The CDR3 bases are TGTGCCAGCAGCGAGAGGGGGGGAACCCTCAATGAGCAGTTCTTC.

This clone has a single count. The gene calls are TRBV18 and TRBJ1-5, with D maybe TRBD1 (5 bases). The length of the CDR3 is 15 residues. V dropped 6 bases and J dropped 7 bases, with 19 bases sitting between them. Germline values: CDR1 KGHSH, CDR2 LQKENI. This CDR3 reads CASSKDGQGQQPQHF. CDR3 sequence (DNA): TGTGCCAGCTCTAAAGACGGGCAGGGCCAGCAGCCCCAGCATTTT.